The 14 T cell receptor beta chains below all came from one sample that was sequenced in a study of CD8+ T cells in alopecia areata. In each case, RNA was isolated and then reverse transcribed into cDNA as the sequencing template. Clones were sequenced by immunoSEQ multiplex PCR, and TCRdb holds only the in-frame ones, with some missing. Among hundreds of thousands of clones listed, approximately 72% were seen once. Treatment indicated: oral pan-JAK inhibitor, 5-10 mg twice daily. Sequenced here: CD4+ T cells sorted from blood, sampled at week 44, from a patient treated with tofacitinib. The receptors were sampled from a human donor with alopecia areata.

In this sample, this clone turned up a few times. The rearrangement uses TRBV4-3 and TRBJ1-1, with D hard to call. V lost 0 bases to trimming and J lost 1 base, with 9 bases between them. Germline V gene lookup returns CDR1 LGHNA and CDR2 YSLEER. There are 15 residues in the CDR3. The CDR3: CASSQDWRENTEAFF. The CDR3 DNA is TGCGCCAGCAGCCAAGATTGGAGGGAGAACACTGAAGCTTTCTTT.

DNA for the CDR3: TGTGCCAGCAGCCAAGTCTGGGGAGACTATGGCTACACCTTC. This gives the protein CASSQVWGDYGYTF. The chain combines TRBV14 with TRBJ1-2, with D uncertain. Germline CDR1 is SGHDN and CDR2 is FVKESK. Trimming pared 1 base from V and 3 bases from J, leaving 9 bases between. The CDR3 is 14 amino acids. The variable domain in full, with the rest retrieved from reference TRBV14 and TRBJ1-2, is EAGVTQFPSHSVIEKGQTVTLRCDPISGHDNLYWYRRVMGKEIKFLLHFVKESKQDESGMPNNRFLAERTGGTYSTLKVQPAELEDSGVYFCASSQVWGDYGYTFGSGTRLTVV.

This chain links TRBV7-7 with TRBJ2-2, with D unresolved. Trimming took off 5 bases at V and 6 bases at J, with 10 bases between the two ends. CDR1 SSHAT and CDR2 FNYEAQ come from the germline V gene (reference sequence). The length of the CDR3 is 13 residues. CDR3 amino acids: CASSPSYSGELFF. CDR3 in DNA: TGTGCCAGCAGCCCCTCTTATTCCGGGGAGCTGTTTTTT.

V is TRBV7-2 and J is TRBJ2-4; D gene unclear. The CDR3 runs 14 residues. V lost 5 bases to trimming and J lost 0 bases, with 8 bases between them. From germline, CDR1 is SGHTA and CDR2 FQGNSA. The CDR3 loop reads CASSIGVAKNIQYF. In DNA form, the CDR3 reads TGTGCCAGCAGCATCGGAGTAGCCAAAAACATTCAGTACTTC. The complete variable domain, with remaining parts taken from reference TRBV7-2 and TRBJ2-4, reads GAGVSQSPSNKVTEKGKDVELRCDPISGHTALYWYRQSLGQGLEFLIYFQGNSAPDKSGLPSDRFSAERTGGSVSTLTIQRTQQEDSAVYLCASSIGVAKNIQYFGAGTRLSVL.

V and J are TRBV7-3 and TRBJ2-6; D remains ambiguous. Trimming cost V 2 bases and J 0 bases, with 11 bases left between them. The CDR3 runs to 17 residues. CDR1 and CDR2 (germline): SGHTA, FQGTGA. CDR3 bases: TGTGCCAGCAGCTTATCTTCGGTACGCTCTGGGGCCAACGTCCTGACTTTC. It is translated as CASSLSSVRSGANVLTF.

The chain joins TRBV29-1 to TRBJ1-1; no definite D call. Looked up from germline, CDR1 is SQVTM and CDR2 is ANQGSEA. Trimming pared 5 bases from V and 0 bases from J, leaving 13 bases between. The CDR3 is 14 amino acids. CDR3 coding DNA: TGCAGCGTTTCCGGGCCTGAAATGAACACTGAAGCTTTCTTT. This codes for CSVSGPEMNTEAFF.

The chain's CDR3 is CASTTRRSGDTQYF. CDR3 nucleotide sequence: TGTGCCAGCACGACGCGGCGAAGCGGCGATACGCAGTATTTT. The chain is built from TRBV9 and TRBJ2-3, with D possibly TRBD2 on 5 matching bases. Germline values: CDR1 SGDLS, CDR2 YYNGEE. V dropped 6 bases and J dropped 6 bases, with 17 bases sitting between them. The CDR3 has 14 amino acids.

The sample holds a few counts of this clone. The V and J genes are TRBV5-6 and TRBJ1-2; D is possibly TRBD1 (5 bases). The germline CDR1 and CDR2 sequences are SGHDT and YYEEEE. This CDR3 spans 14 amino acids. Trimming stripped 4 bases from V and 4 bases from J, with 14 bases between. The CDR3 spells CASSDAGGSYGYTF. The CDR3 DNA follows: TGTGCCAGCAGCGACGCGGGGGGAAGCTATGGCTACACCTTC.

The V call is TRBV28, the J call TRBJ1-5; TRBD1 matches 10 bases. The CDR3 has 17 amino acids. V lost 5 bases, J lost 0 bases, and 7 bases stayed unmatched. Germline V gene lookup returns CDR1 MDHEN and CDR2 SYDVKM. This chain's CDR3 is CASSGRDRGYSNQPQHF. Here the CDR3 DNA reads TGTGCCAGCAGTGGCCGGGACAGGGGTTATAGCAATCAGCCCCAGCATTTT.

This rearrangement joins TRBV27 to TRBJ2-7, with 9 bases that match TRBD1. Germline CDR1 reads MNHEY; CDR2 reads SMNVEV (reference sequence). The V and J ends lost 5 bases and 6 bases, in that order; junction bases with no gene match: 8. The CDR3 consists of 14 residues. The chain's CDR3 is CASSRPGQGGEQYF. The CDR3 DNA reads TGTGCCAGCAGTCGCCCGGGACAGGGAGGCGAGCAGTACTTC.

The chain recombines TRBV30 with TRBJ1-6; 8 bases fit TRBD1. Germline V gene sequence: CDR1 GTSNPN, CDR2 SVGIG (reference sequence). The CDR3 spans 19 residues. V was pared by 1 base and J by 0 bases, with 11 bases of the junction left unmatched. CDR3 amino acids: CAWSASQGAPSSYNSPLHF. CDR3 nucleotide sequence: TGTGCCTGGAGTGCCTCCCAGGGGGCCCCCAGCTCCTATAATTCACCCCTCCACTTT.

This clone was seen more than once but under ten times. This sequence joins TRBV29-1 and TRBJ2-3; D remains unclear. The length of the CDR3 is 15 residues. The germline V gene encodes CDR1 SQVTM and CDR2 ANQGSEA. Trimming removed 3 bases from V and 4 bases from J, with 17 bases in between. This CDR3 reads CSVERQALGSDTQYF. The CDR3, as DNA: TGCAGCGTTGAGCGTCAGGCCCTGGGGTCAGATACGCAGTATTTT.

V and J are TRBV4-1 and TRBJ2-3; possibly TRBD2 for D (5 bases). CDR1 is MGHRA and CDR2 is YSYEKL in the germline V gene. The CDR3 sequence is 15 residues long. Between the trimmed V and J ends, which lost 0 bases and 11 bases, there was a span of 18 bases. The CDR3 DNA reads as TGCGCCAGCAGCCAAGATCTGGAGGCCGGGTACGGGCAGTATTTT. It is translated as CASSQDLEAGYGQYF.

Here the CDR3 DNA reads TGTGCCTGCCTAAACAGGGCTGGGGCCAACGTCCTGACTTTC. It is translated as CACLNRAGANVLTF. This chain connects TRBV30 to TRBJ2-6, with D perhaps matching TRBD1 (6 bases). This CDR3 region has 14 residues. The germline V gene has CDR1 GTSNPN and CDR2 SVGIG (reference sequence). V lost 6 bases to trimming and J lost 2 bases, with 11 bases between them. The full variable domain, with the rest looked up from reference TRBV30 and TRBJ2-6, is SQTIHQWPATLVQPVGSPLSLECTVEGTSNPNLYWYRQAAGRGLQLLFYSVGIGQISSEVPQNLSASRPQDRQFILSSKKLLLSDSGFYLCACLNRAGANVLTFGAGSRLTVL.